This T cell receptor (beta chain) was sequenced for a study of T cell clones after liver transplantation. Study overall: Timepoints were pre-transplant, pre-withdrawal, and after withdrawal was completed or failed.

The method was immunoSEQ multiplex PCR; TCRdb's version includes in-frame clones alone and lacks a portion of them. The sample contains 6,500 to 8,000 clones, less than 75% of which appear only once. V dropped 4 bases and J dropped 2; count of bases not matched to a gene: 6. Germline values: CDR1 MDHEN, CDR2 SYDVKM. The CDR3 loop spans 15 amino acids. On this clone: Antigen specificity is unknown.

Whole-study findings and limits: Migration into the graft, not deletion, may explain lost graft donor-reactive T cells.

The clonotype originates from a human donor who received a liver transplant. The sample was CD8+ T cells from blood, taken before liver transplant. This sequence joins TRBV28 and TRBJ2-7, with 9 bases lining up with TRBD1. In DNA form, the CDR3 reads TGTGCCAGCAGTTACCGGACAGGGGAGACCTACGAGCAGTACTTC. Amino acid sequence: CASSYRTGETYEQYF.